This T cell receptor beta chain was identified during a study of blood T cell repertoires in COVID-19. Sequenced by immunoSEQ multiplex PCR; TCRdb stores in-frame clones only, minus some. The table has over 150,000 clones, around 88% seen once. The CDR3 contains 14 residues. The V segment lost 3 bases and the J segment 4 bases; nucleotides outside the gene matches: 5. Looked up from germline, CDR1 is LNHNV and CDR2 is YYDKDF (reference sequence). V and J are TRBV15 and TRBJ1-2, with TRBD1 identical over 7 bases. The source of this sequence is a woman in her 70s who had recovered from COVID-19. Sequences were obtained from peripheral blood. CDR3 DNA sequence: TGTGCCACCAGCAGCCGACAGGGAACCTATGGCTACACCTTC. Translation gives CATSSRQGTYGYTF.